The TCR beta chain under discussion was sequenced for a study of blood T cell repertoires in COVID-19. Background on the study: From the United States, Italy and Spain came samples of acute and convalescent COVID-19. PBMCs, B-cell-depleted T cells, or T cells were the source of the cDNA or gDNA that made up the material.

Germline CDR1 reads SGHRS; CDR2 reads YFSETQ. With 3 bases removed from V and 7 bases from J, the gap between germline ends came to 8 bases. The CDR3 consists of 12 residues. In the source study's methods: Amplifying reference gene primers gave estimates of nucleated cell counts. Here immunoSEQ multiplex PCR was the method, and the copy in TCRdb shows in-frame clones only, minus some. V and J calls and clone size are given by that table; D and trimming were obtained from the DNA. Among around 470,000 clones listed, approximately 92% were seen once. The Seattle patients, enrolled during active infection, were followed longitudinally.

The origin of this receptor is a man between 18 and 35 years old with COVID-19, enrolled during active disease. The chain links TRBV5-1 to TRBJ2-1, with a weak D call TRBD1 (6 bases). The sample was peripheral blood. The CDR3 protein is CASSSGVNEQFF. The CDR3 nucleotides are TGCGCCAGCAGCTCAGGGGTAAATGAGCAGTTCTTC.